This record looks at one T cell receptor (beta chain) sequence and its context. Its target is not known. This CDR3 has 14 amino acids. Per the germline V gene, CDR1 is SGHVS and CDR2 is FQNEAQ. The V gene lost 1 base and the J gene lost 4 bases, with 10 bases spanning the gap. This specimen belongs to a study of OX40 agonist ivuxolimab in advanced cancers. Study information: Partial responses were observed in three patients, of whom one had hepatocellular carcinoma and two had cutaneous melanoma. Study conclusions and caveats: CD8+ T cells were the subset that, on average, had more expanded clones than CD4+. In a subset of nonresponders, normalized T-cell clonal expansion was also low.

The assay was immunoSEQ multiplex PCR, and TCRdb's table has in-frame clones only and misses some. The sample carries 70,000 to 95,000 clones, 80% to 90% recorded once. J is TRBJ1-2 and V is TRBV7-8; D uncertain. This specimen consisted of CD4+ or CD8+ T cells sorted from blood, obtained in a trial of the OX40 agonist ivuxolimab. The TCR originated in an adult with an advanced solid tumor such as melanoma, head and neck, liver or kidney cancer. DNA for the CDR3: TGTGCCAGCAGCTTAGGGGTACAAGCCTATGGCTACACCTTC. It codes for CASSLGVQAYGYTF. The full variable domain, its missing parts supplied by reference TRBV7-8 and TRBJ1-2, is GAGVSQSPRYKVAKRGQDVALRCDPISGHVSLFWYQQALGQGPEFLTYFQNEAQLDKSGLPSDRFFAERPEGSVSTLKIQRTQQEDSAVYLCASSLGVQAYGYTFGSGTRLTVV.